The T cell receptor beta chain described here comes from a study of blood T cell repertoires in COVID-19. Sequencing used immunoSEQ multiplex PCR; TCRdb keeps in-frame clones, though not all of them. The sample carries about 78,000 clones, 90% recorded once. The junction had 4 bases not matched to a gene; V was cut back by 0 bases and J by 4 bases. The CDR3 runs to 16 residues. Germline-derived CDR1 and CDR2 are SEHNR and FQNEAQ (reference sequence). This clonotype was sampled from a woman of 80 years or more with acute or convalescent COVID-19. Specimen: peripheral blood. The chain employs TRBV7-9 and TRBJ1-5; 9 positions agree with TRBD1. The CDR3 sequence: CASSLAYRGRNQPQHF. CDR3 coding DNA: TGTGCCAGCAGCTTAGCCTACAGGGGGCGAAATCAGCCCCAGCATTTT. The variable domain in full, with the rest retrieved from reference TRBV7-9 and TRBJ1-5, is DTGVSQNPRHKITKRGQNVTFRCDPISEHNRLYWYRQTLGQGPEFLTYFQNEAQLEKSRLLSDRFSAERPKGSFSTLEIQRTEQGDSAMYLCASSLAYRGRNQPQHFGDGTRLSIL.